This TCR beta chain was retrieved from a study of cytomegalovirus exposure and HLA in healthy donors. Study-level points and caveats: Overall, around 150 TCR beta chains were annotated as cytomegalovirus-associated. Analyses of presence/absence relied on an assumption of roughly uniform sequencing depth across donors. Later work associated roughly 17,000 TCR beta sequences with HLA alleles at 0.05 false discovery rate.

Primers included in the PCR were 60 Vbeta and 13 Jbeta primers. The table came from immunoSEQ multiplex PCR; TCRdb's copy has only in-frame clones and leaves some out. The table lists some 67,000 clones, 85% to 90% of them singletons. About this clone: Its antigen is as yet unknown.

V lost 2 bases and J lost 0, with 14 bases in between. CDR3 size: 16 residues. Germline CDR1 SGHAT, CDR2 FQNNGV. This clonotype was sampled from a woman between 25 and 40 years old in good health and CMV-seropositive. Sequencing used PBMCs. The chain has TRBV11-2 and TRBJ2-7; D is unclear. For the CDR3, the DNA is TGTGCCAGCAGCTTATCCGAATCCAGAAGCTCCTACGAGCAGTACTTC. As protein: CASSLSESRSSYEQYF.